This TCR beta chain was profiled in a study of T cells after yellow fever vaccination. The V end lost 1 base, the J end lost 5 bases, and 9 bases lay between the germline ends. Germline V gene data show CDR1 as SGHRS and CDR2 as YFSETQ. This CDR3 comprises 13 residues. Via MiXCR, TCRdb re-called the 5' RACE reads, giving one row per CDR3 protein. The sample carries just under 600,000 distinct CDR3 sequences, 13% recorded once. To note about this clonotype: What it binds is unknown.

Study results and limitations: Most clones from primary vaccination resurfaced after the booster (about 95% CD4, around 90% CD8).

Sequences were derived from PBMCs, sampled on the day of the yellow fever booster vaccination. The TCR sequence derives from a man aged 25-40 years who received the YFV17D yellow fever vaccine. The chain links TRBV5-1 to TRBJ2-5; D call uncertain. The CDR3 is CASSLRQFETQYF. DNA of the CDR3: TGCGCCAGCAGCTTGAGGCAGTTTGAGACCCAGTACTTC.